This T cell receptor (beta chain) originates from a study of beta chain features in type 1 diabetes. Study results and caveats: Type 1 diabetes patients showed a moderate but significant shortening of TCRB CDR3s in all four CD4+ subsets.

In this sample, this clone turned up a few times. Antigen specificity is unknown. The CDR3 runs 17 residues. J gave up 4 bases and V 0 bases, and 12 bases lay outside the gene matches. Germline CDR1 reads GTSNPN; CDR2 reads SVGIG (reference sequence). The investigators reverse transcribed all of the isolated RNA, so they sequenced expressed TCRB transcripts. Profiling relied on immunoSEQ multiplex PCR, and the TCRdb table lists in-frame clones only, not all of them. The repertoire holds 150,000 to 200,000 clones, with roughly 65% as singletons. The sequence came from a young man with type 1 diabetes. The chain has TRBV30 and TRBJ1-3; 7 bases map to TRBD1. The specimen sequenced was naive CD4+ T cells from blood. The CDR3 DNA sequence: TGTGCCTGGAGTGTTCCCCCTCACAGGGGCCGAGGAAACACCATATATTTT. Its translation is CAWSVPPHRGRGNTIYF.